Shown below are 10 T cell receptor beta chains from a single sample sequenced in a study of T-cell reconstitution after alpha-beta-depleted transplantation in children. Preparation of the TCRbeta library involved a method that used unique molecular identifiers. TCRdb called the PCR reads again in MiXCR, with one record for every CDR3 protein. The sample has approximately 99,000 distinct CDR3 sequences; 5.5% to 7% are singletons. Sequenced material: PBMCs, mostly from graft donor cells, taken 360 days after TCRalphabeta/CD19-depleted stem cell transplant. The receptors here all came from a male patient aged 2-15 years who had a stem cell transplant for acute lymphoblastic leukemia, so the T cells may come from the graft donor.

This clonotype was detected a few times. The rearrangement uses TRBV9 and TRBJ2-7, with D perhaps matching TRBD1 (5 bases). Deletions cut 1 base from V and 2 bases from J, with 13 bases between. Germline V gene data show CDR1 as SGDLS and CDR2 as YYNGEE. This CDR3 region has 15 residues. The DNA of the CDR3 is TGTGCCAGCAGCGTAAGCCAGGGTGGGGCCTACGAGCAGTACTTC. It is translated as CASSVSQGGAYEQYF.

This clonotype has a handful of counts. J is TRBJ2-2 and V is TRBV6-1, with D possibly matching TRBD2 (7 bases). The CDR3 has 16 residues. With 6 bases removed from V and 1 base from J, the gap between germline ends came to 15 bases. From germline, CDR1 is MNHNS and CDR2 SASEGT. The CDR3 loop reads CASSSGGGGNTGELFF. The CDR3 nucleotides are TGTGCCAGCAGCTCCGGGGGCGGGGGGAACACCGGGGAGCTGTTTTTT.

The table lists this clonotype with many counts. The genes are TRBV27 and TRBJ2-2, with TRBD1 identical over 9 bases. J was trimmed by 5 bases and V by 5 bases; bases with no gene match: 9. This CDR3 contains 16 residues. CDR1 and CDR2 (germline): MNHEY, SMNVEV (reference sequence). The CDR3 nucleotides read TGTGCCAGCAGTCGTGGGGGGACAGGGAAAACCGGGGAGCTGTTTTTT. Translating gives CASSRGGTGKTGELFF.

This clonotype was observed at least ten times. The chain employs TRBV4-3 and TRBJ1-2; D not certain. The germline gives CDR1 LGHNA, CDR2 YSLEER. This CDR3 spans 16 amino acids. The ends were cut back, 0 bases at V and 4 bases at J, with 15 bases in the middle. For the CDR3, the DNA is TGCGCCAGCAGCCAAGATCGATCCCCAAGCGGCTATGGCTACACCTTC. Translated: CASSQDRSPSGYGYTF.

There are a few counts of this clonotype. This rearrangement joins TRBV4-3 to TRBJ2-1, with 8 bases identical to TRBD2. V dropped 0 bases and J dropped 4; count of bases not matched to a gene: 14. CDR3 length: 19 amino acids. Germline lookup yields CDR1 LGHNA and CDR2 YSLEER. The CDR3 nucleotides read TGCGCCAGCAGCCAAGATCGGGTAGGGTCGTCTAGCGGGTACAATGAGCAGTTCTTC. Encoded protein: CASSQDRVGSSSGYNEQFF.

This clonotype has at least ten counts. The gene calls are TRBV20-1 and TRBJ2-4; 8 nucleotides match TRBD2. CDR1 and CDR2 (germline): DFQATT, SNEGSKA (reference sequence). The V segment lost 0 bases and the J segment 0 bases; nucleotides outside the gene matches: 7. This CDR3 contains 17 residues. CDR3 protein: CSARDLIAGLAKNIQYF. CDR3 DNA sequence: TGCAGTGCTAGAGATCTGATAGCGGGGTTAGCCAAAAACATTCAGTACTTC.

The V and J genes are TRBV28 and TRBJ2-6, with D unclear. Trimming removed 6 bases at V and 0 bases at J, with 9 bases between. CDR1 and CDR2 from the germline V gene are MDHEN and SYDVKM. The CDR3 has 15 amino acids. CDR3 bases: TGTGCCAGCAGAAGTTTATCCTCTGGGGCCAACGTCCTGACTTTC. Translation gives CASRSLSSGANVLTF.

The V and J genes are TRBV18 and TRBJ2-7, with 7 bases matching TRBD1. The CDR3 has 14 amino acids. Germline CDR1 KGHSH, CDR2 LQKENI. With V trimmed by 3 bases and J by 7 bases, 9 bases remained unmatched. The CDR3 nucleotides read TGTGCCAGCTCACCTACGGACAGGCTGGGGGAGCAGTACTTC. This translates into CASSPTDRLGEQYF. The full variable domain, its missing parts supplied by reference TRBV18 and TRBJ2-7, is NAGVMQNPRHLVRRRGQEARLRCSPMKGHSHVYWYRQLPEEGLKFMVYLQKENIIDESGMPKERFSAEFPKEGPSILRIQQVVRGDSAAYFCASSPTDRLGEQYFGPGTRLTVT.

The chain links TRBV9 to TRBJ2-3; TRBD1 aligns across 7 bases. The ends lost 3 bases at V and 3 bases at J; junction bases unmatched: 7. CDR1 SGDLS and CDR2 YYNGEE come from the germline V gene. This CDR3 region has 15 residues. The CDR3 nucleotides read TGTGCCAGCAGCGGGACAGGACACCCGACAGATACGCAGTATTTT. It encodes CASSGTGHPTDTQYF.

This clonotype was seen a few times. This sequence joins TRBV7-2 and TRBJ2-1; 9 bases agree with TRBD2. Germline assignment: CDR1 SGHTA and CDR2 FQGNSA. V lost 2 bases and J lost 3; bases outside the gene matches: 8. This CDR3 has 17 amino acids. The CDR3 spells CASSLSSVAGVYNEQFF. The CDR3, as DNA: TGTGCCAGCAGCTTATCATCGGTAGCGGGGGTCTACAATGAGCAGTTCTTC.